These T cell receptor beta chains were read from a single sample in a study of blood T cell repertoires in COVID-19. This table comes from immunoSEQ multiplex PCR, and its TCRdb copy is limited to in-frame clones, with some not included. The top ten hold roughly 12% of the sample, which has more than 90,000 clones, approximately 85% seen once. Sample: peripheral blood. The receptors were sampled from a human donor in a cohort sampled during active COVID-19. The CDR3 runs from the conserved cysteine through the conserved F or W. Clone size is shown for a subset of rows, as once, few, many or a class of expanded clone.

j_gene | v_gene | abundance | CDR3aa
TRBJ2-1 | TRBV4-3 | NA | CASSQERRAGYNEQFF
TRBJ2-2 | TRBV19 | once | CASTAQRGFPGELFF
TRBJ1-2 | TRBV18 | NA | CASSPPGESIGYTF
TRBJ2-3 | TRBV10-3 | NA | CAISEPKGTSGSDTQYF
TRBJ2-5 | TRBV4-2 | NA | CASSPGPGGSIETQYF
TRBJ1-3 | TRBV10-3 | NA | CAISESGTAGNTIYF
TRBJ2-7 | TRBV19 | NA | CAARDRVTYEQYF
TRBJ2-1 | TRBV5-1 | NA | CASSLGGGYSYNEQFF
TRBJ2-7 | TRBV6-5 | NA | CASSYSGTGGEQYF
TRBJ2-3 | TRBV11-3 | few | CASSYGTGAGTDTQYF
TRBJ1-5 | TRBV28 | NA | CASSRELRQPQHF
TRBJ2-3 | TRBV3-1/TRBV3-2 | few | CASSSGLATDTQYF
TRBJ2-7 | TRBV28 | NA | CASSLIKLDLGGVRNYEQYF
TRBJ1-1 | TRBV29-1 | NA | CSVGDRVYTEAFF
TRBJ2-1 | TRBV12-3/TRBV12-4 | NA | CGVRGPNDKQFF
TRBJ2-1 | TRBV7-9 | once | CASSFSQGVLGEQFF
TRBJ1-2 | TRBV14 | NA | CASSQGQPYGYTF
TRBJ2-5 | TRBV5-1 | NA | CASSLRGNSVETQYF
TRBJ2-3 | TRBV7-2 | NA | CASSRDYVADTQYF
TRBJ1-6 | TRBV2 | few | CASRTGTDNSPLHF
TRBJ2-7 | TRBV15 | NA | CATSRETGFHEQYF
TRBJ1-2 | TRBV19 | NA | CASSLTALASYGYTF
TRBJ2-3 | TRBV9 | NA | CASSVEGGGPSTDTQYF
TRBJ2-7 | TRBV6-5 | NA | CASWGGYRYEQYF